This TCR beta chain was obtained from a study of neoadjuvant anti-PD-1 for oral cavity cancer. The CDR3 sequence is 15 residues long. The V gene's germline CDR1 is SGHTA and CDR2 FQGTGA. V lost 5 bases, J lost 2 bases, and 7 bases stayed unmatched. Profiled with immunoSEQ multiplex PCR; TCRdb holds only in-frame clones, not every one. The sample lists about 15,000 clones; 35% to 40% were seen once. Time point: after neoadjuvant nivolumab, at surgical resection. This specimen consisted of tumor tissue, obtained after nivolumab (anti-PD-1) treatment. The sequence was obtained from a person aged 40-85 years with oral cavity squamous cell carcinoma. V and J are TRBV7-3 and TRBJ2-3, with 7 bases identical to TRBD2. The CDR3 coding sequence is TGTGCCAGCAGCCGGACTAGTTACCCCACAGATACGCAGTATTTT. Protein: CASSRTSYPTDTQYF.